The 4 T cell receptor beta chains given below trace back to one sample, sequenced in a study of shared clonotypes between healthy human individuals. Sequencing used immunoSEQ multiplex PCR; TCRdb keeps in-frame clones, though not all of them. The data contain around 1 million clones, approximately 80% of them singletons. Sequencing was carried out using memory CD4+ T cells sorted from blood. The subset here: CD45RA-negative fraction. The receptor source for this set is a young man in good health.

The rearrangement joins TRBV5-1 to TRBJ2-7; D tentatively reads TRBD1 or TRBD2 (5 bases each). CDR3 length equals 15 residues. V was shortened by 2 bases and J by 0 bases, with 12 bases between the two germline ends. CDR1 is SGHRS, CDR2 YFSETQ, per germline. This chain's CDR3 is CASSLPGTSSYEQYF. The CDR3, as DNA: TGCGCCAGCAGCTTACCCGGGACGAGCTCCTACGAGCAGTACTTC.

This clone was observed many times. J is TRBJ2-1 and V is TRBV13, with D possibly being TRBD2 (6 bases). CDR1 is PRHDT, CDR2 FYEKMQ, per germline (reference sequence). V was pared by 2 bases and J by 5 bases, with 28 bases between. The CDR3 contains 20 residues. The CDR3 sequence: CASSLLVLGNYYGEDNEQFF. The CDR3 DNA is TGTGCCAGCAGCTTATTGGTTCTGGGCAATTATTATGGGGAGGACAATGAGCAGTTCTTC.

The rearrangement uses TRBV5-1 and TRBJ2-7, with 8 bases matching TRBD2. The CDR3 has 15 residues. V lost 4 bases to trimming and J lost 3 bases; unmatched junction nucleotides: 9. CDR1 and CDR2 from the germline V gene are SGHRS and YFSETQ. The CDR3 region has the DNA TGCGCCAGCAGCCTTGGGATAGCGGGAAGCTACGAGCAGTACTTC. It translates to CASSLGIAGSYEQYF.

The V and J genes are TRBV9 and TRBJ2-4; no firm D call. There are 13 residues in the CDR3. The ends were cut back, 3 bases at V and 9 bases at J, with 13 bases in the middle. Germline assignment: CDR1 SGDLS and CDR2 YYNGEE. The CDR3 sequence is CASSALGSGIQYF. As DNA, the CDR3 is TGTGCCAGCAGCGCACTGGGGTCGGGCATTCAGTACTTC.